This note documents a single T cell receptor beta chain sequence. What it recognizes is unknown. The data belong to a study of post-analysis software for immune sequencing data. Study-wide context: Relapsing-remitting, secondary progressive and progressive-relapsing forms made up the multiple sclerosis disease courses.

Overall study findings and caveats: Those samples that were prepared in the same batch co-clustered strongly by F measure. Among roughly five TRBV segments more frequent in patients than controls were TRBV5-6, TRBV5-1 and TRBV20-1. Multiple sclerosis was associated with a significant reduction in normalized Chao1 diversity relative to controls.

The CDR3 loop spans 14 amino acids. V dropped 5 bases and J dropped 0 bases, with 11 bases sitting between them. Per the germline V gene, CDR1 is MNHNS and CDR2 is SASEGT. Libraries were made from TCR beta cDNA, and they carried unique molecular identifiers. T cells numbering roughly 0.85 to 11 million gave rise to roughly 0.5 million cDNA molecules. From the PCR reads, TCRdb called clonotypes with MiXCR, one entry per CDR3 protein. The sample holds around 700,000 distinct CDR3 sequences, around 64% seen once. This chain connects TRBV6-1 to TRBJ2-7; D is unresolved. This receptor was taken from a girl aged 2 to 10 with multiple sclerosis. Sequencing was performed on blood. The CDR3, as DNA: TGTGCCAGCAGTATGAGTGGCGCCTCCTACGAGCAGTACTTC. Protein sequence: CASSMSGASYEQYF.